The rows below give T cell receptor beta chains drawn from one sample of a study of cytomegalovirus exposure and HLA in healthy donors. Only in-frame clones appear in the TCRdb table, and some are missing; sequencing was by immunoSEQ multiplex PCR. The sample gives more than 80,000 clones, about two thirds of which show up once; about 0.8% is in the top ten. The sample taken for sequencing was PBMCs. Receptor source: a boy younger than 18 in good health and CMV-seronegative. Both conserved end residues are part of each CDR3. A D gene is named only where the DNA matches it firmly. Size is omitted from some rows. Given values are once, few, many or a class for expanded clones.

TRBJ1-5,NA,TRBV6-1,once,TGTGCCAGCAGTGAAGCAGGAGGGAACGATCAGCCCCAGCATTTT,CASSEAGGNDQPQHF
TRBJ1-2,TRBD1,TRBV27,NA,TGTGCCAGCAGTACCGGACAGGGGGGGTTCTATGGCTACACCTTC,CASSTGQGGFYGYTF
TRBJ2-3,TRBD2,TRBV13,NA,TGTGCCAGCAGCTTCCGGCTAGCGGGAGTAGGTACAGATACGCAGTATTTT,CASSFRLAGVGTDTQYF
TRBJ1-5,NA,TRBV10-3,once,TGTGCCATCAGTGAGTCAGGGGGGGAATCCAATCAGCCCCAGCATTTT,CAISESGGESNQPQHF
TRBJ1-1,NA,TRBV28,NA,TGTGCCAGCAGTTTTCCGACAGGTGGTCGCACTGAAGCTTTCTTT,CASSFPTGGRTEAFF
TRBJ1-2,TRBD1,TRBV5-1,once,TGCGCCAGCAGCTTTGGACAGGGGAATGGCTACACCTTC,CASSFGQGNGYTF
TRBJ1-6,NA,TRBV28,few,TGTGCCAGCAACCACCAGGGTCGACTGGATTCACCCCTCCACTTT,CASNHQGRLDSPLHF
TRBJ2-3,TRBD1,TRBV9,NA,TGTGCCAGCAGCGATGGGACAGGGCGGGATACGCAGTATTTT,CASSDGTGRDTQYF
TRBJ2-1,TRBD2,TRBV6-6,few,TGTGCCAGCAGTTACTCGCCGGGAGGGCCATTGGATGAGCAGTTCTTC,CASSYSPGGPLDEQFF
TRBJ1-1,NA,TRBV28,NA,TGTGCCAGCAGTTCGGGGGGGAACACTGAAGCTTTCTTT,CASSSGGNTEAFF
TRBJ2-7,TRBD2,TRBV7-8,NA,TGTGCCAGCACCTGGCTAGCGGGCCCCTACGAGCAGTACTTC,CASTWLAGPYEQYF
TRBJ1-2,NA,TRBV6-5,NA,TGTGCCAGCAGGAGGTCGGGGGATGGCTACACCTTC,CASRRSGDGYTF
TRBJ1-6,TRBD1,TRBV2,medium-sized,TGTGCCAGCAGTAGGGGGACAGGATATAATTCACCCCTCCACTTT,CASSRGTGYNSPLHF
TRBJ2-7,NA,TRBV5-6,few,TGTGCCAGCAGCCGCCCCGCGGGGCGCGAGCAGTACTTC,CASSRPAGREQYF
TRBJ1-5,TRBD1,TRBV18,NA,TGTGCCAGCTCACCGGGGGGACAGGGGAAGGGCAATCAGCCCCAGCATTTT,CASSPGGQGKGNQPQHF
TRBJ1-1,NA,TRBV29-1,NA,TGCAGCGTTGTGGGCGTCGCTGAAGCTTTCTTT,CSVVGVAEAFF
TRBJ2-7,TRBD2,TRBV10-2,NA,TGCGCCAGCAGTGATAGTAGCGGGGTTACCTGGGAGCAGTACTTC,CASSDSSGVTWEQYF
TRBJ1-4,NA,TRBV14,NA,TGTGCCAGCAGACGTACAGGGTCGGGTGAAAAACTGTTTTTT,CASRRTGSGEKLFF
TRBJ2-7,TRBD1,TRBV11-3,NA,TGTGCCAGCAGCACAGGACAGGGAATAACCCCTTACGAGCAGTACTTC,CASSTGQGITPYEQYF
TRBJ1-5,NA,TRBV7-2,NA,TGTGCCAGCAGCTCCAAACAGGGGCCCCAGCATTTT,CASSSKQGPQHF
TRBJ1-4,TRBD1,TRBV11-2,NA,TGTGCCAGCAGCCCAATACAGGGGGGGAGGAATGAAAAACTGTTTTTT,CASSPIQGGRNEKLFF
TRBJ2-7,NA,TRBV11-3,few,TGTGCCAGCAGCGAGGGGGGGCCCGAGCAGTACTTC,CASSEGGPEQYF
TRBJ1-5,NA,TRBV28,NA,TGTGCCAGCCATCAATCGGGCAATCAGCCCCAGCATTTT,CASHQSGNQPQHF
TRBJ1-1,NA,TRBV7-6,NA,TGTGCCAGCAGCTGGGTAGGGAGGAACACTGAAGCTTTCTTT,CASSWVGRNTEAFF
TRBJ1-4,NA,TRBV7-2,few,TGTGCCAGCAGCTGGGCACAGCTTGGTGAAAAACTGTTTTTT,CASSWAQLGEKLFF
TRBJ2-7,TRBD1,TRBV18,NA,TGTGCCAGCTCACCACCGGGACAGGTTTCCTACGAGCAGTACTTC,CASSPPGQVSYEQYF
TRBJ1-5,NA,TRBV28,NA,TGTGCCAGCAGTTTAATCGACCGGGGGGATCAGCCCCAGCATTTT,CASSLIDRGDQPQHF
TRBJ1-2,TRBD1,TRBV6-1,NA,TGTGCCAGCAGTCAACAGGGGTTAAATGGCTACACCTTC,CASSQQGLNGYTF
TRBJ2-7,TRBD2,TRBV5-1,NA,TGCGCCAGCAGCTTGGACCTGGCGGGGGGATTCTACGAGCAGTACTTC,CASSLDLAGGFYEQYF
TRBJ1-4,NA,TRBV5-6,few,TGTGCCAGCAGGGAACAGGGTCGGGGTAATGAAAAACTGTTTTTT,CASREQGRGNEKLFF
TRBJ1-5,NA,TRBV6-1,NA,TGTGCCAGCAGAGCCTTTCCCGATAGCAATCAGCCCCAGCATTTT,CASRAFPDSNQPQHF
TRBJ2-2,TRBD1,TRBV5-1,once,TGCGCCAGCAGCGGACAGGGTTCGATCACCGGGGAGCTGTTTTTT,CASSGQGSITGELFF
TRBJ2-1,TRBD1,TRBV5-6,NA,TGTGCCAGCAGCTTAATAGACAGGGGGGCTTACAATGAGCAGTTCTTC,CASSLIDRGAYNEQFF
TRBJ2-3,TRBD2,TRBV11-3,NA,TGTGCCAGCAGCTTAGGTAGCGGGTATGAAGATACGCAGTATTTT,CASSLGSGYEDTQYF
TRBJ1-3,NA,TRBV30,few,TGTGCCTGGATGGGGGGGTCAAATATCGGAAACACCATATATTTT,CAWMGGSNIGNTIYF
TRBJ1-6,NA,TRBV7-9,NA,TGTGCCAGCAGCTTAAGCCCAAGGGGGTCACCCCTCCACTTT,CASSLSPRGSPLHF
TRBJ2-4,NA,TRBV6-5,few,TGTGCCAGCAGCCCATCTCACTCCAGCGGGCCCATTCAGTACTTC,CASSPSHSSGPIQYF
TRBJ2-5,TRBD2,TRBV9,NA,TGTGCCAGCAGCCCTACTAGCGGTGAGACCCAGTACTTC,CASSPTSGETQYF
TRBJ2-5,NA,TRBV6-6,NA,TGTGCCAGCAGCCCTGACAGCGCTCAAGAGACCCAGTACTTC,CASSPDSAQETQYF
TRBJ2-2,NA,TRBV19,once,TGTGCCAGTAGCCCTCGGACCGGGGAGCTGTTTTTT,CASSPRTGELFF
TRBJ2-3,TRBD2,TRBV5-8,few,TGTGCCAGCAGCTTGGGCTCTAGCGGGGTCGGAGATACGCAGTATTTT,CASSLGSSGVGDTQYF
TRBJ2-7,NA,TRBV7-2,NA,TGTGCCAGCAGCTTAGTCTATACAGGGAAGTACGAGCAGTACTTC,CASSLVYTGKYEQYF
TRBJ2-7,TRBD2,TRBV6-1,NA,TGTGCCAGCAGTGAAGCCCTAGCGGCCCCTCCGTACGAGCAGTACTTC,CASSEALAAPPYEQYF
TRBJ2-1,TRBD2,TRBV4-3,NA,TGCGCCAGCAGCCGCCTAACGGAAGGCGGGGGGGATACCTCCTACAATGAGCAGTTCTTC,CASSRLTEGGGDTSYNEQFF
TRBJ2-7,TRBD1,TRBV25-1,NA,TGTGCCAGCAGTGTGGGGACAGGGCCCTACGAGCAGTACTTC,CASSVGTGPYEQYF
TRBJ1-5,NA,TRBV6-5,NA,TGTGCCAGCAGTTTACTTGGTCAGCCCCAGCATTTT,CASSLLGQPQHF
TRBJ1-3,NA,TRBV11-2,NA,TGTGCCAGCAGCTTAGACGGCGGGCTGGGAAACACCATATATTTT,CASSLDGGLGNTIYF
TRBJ2-5,NA,TRBV6-5,NA,TGTGCCAGCAGATACCCGGACTCAGAGACCCAGTACTTC,CASRYPDSETQYF
TRBJ1-3,NA,TRBV28,NA,TGTGCCAGCAGTACGCCCGGGGGCTCTGGAAACACCATATATTTT,CASSTPGGSGNTIYF